These 11 T cell receptor beta chains originate from one sample sequenced in a study of identical twins. TCRdb independently ran MiXCR on the 5' RACE reads; one entry per CDR3 protein. The sample lists around 340,000 distinct CDR3 sequences, roughly 12% occurring once. This same sample was also taken into another study, of yellow fever vaccine responses in identical twins.

The sample was CD8+ T cells sorted from blood. The origin of the receptors is a woman under 30 in good health.

V gene TRBV7-9 combines with J gene TRBJ2-1; D is unresolved. Germline V gives CDR1 SEHNR, CDR2 FQNEAQ (reference sequence). The CDR3 extends over 14 amino acids. V was trimmed by 6 bases and J by 3 bases, leaving 12 bases between them. The CDR3 protein is CASSGLLIYNEQFF. The CDR3 coding sequence is TGTGCCAGCAGTGGCCTATTGATCTACAATGAGCAGTTCTTC.

V usage is TRBV20-1 and J usage is TRBJ2-1; 9 bases are shared with TRBD2. CDR1 is DFQATT and CDR2 is SNEGSKA in the germline V gene (reference sequence). V lost 5 bases, J lost 6 bases, and 8 bases stayed unmatched. The CDR3 length is 14 residues. The CDR3 loop is CSAPGAGGFNEQFF. In DNA, the CDR3 is TGCAGTGCTCCCGGGGCGGGAGGGTTCAATGAGCAGTTCTTC.

The chain joins TRBV6-5 to TRBJ2-1; D unclear. Germline values: CDR1 MNHEY, CDR2 SVGAGI. This CDR3 contains 14 residues. V was cut by 0 bases and J by 12 bases, with 15 bases left in between. DNA for the CDR3: TGTGCCAGCAGTTACTCGATACAGCCCGATGGGCAGTTCTTC. Its translation is CASSYSIQPDGQFF.

This clonotype was seen more than once but under ten times. The chain links TRBV24-1 to TRBJ2-1, with 7 bases identical to TRBD2. Unmatched junction bases numbered 15, after V lost 4 bases and J lost 4 bases. The CDR3 totals 18 residues. CDR1 and CDR2 (germline): KGHDR, SFDVKD. The CDR3 loop reads CATSEPTVGAGVYNEQFF. The CDR3 DNA sequence: TGTGCCACCAGTGAGCCGACTGTGGGTGCGGGGGTTTACAATGAGCAGTTCTTC.

This chain links TRBV4-1 with TRBJ2-3, with 8 bases identical to TRBD1. The CDR3 runs to 16 residues. Trimming at V came to 2 bases and at J to 5 bases, leaving 9 bases not matched to a gene. Looked up from germline, CDR1 is MGHRA and CDR2 is YSYEKL. CDR3 protein: CASSQYAGQEIDTQYF. In DNA form, the CDR3 reads TGCGCCAGCAGCCAATATGCGGGACAGGAGATAGATACGCAGTATTTT.

This clonotype was seen a handful of times. This sequence joins TRBV5-1 and TRBJ1-1, with D possibly being TRBD1 (6 bases). The CDR3 is 16 residues long. Germline V gives CDR1 SGHRS, CDR2 YFSETQ. V was cut by 4 bases and J by 4 bases, with 20 bases left in between. CDR3 loop: CASSARQAGGGTEAFF. In DNA form, the CDR3 reads TGCGCCAGCAGCGCCAGACAGGCGGGGGGAGGCACTGAAGCTTTCTTT.

The table lists this clonotype with many counts. V is TRBV12-3 or TRBV12-4 and J is TRBJ1-1; no clear D. The V gene lost 5 bases and the J gene lost 0 bases, with 16 bases spanning the gap. This CDR3 is built from 16 residues. In nucleotides, the CDR3 is TGTGCCAGCAGTCCGGGTTTAGGCGGAATGAACACTGAAGCTTTCTTT. It specifies CASSPGLGGMNTEAFF.

The chain is built from TRBV7-9 and TRBJ2-7; no clear D gene. V was clipped by 5 bases and J by 3 bases, with 8 bases between them. The CDR3 has 12 residues. The germline gives CDR1 SEHNR, CDR2 FQNEAQ (reference sequence). CDR3 DNA: TGTGCCAGCAGCACCTCATACTACGAGCAGTACTTC. This encodes CASSTSYYEQYF.

The chain employs TRBV9 and TRBJ2-7; TRBD2 agrees at 7 bases. CDR3 size: 15 residues. The trim removed 0 bases at V and 7 bases at J, leaving 10 bases unmatched. Germline V lookup: CDR1 SGDLS, CDR2 YYNGEE. In DNA form, the CDR3 reads TGTGCCAGCAGCGTAGATGCTAGCGGTCTTCGGGAGCAGTACTTC. Its translation: CASSVDASGLREQYF.

Only a few counts were recorded for this clonotype. The genes are TRBV3-1 and TRBJ2-1; unclear D gene. CDR3 size: 16 residues. V lost 3 bases, J lost 7 bases, and 19 bases lay in between. Germline CDR1 LGHDT, CDR2 YNNKEL (reference sequence). CDR3 residues: CASSHTSRTGTNEQFF. CDR3 in DNA: TGTGCCAGCAGCCACACCTCACGTACCGGAACAAATGAGCAGTTCTTC.

This clonotype was observed many times. This rearrangement joins TRBV12-3 or TRBV12-4 to TRBJ2-1; D possibly corresponds to TRBD1 (6 bases). The CDR3 extends over 15 amino acids. V lost 6 bases to trimming and J lost 6 bases, with 18 bases between them. CDR3 protein: CASSQTGQRLNEQFF. The CDR3 region has the DNA TGTGCCAGCAGCCAAACAGGGCAGCGCCTCAATGAGCAGTTCTTC.